This entry is about one T cell receptor beta chain. Its specificity is unknown. The data were obtained in a study of cytomegalovirus exposure and HLA in healthy donors. V trimming: 5 bases; J trimming: 4 bases; junction bases outside the gene matches: 9. This CDR3 is built from 15 residues. Germline V gene sequence: CDR1 SQVTM, CDR2 ANQGSEA. PCR was performed using 60 Vbeta and 13 Jbeta primers. TCRdb's table, derived via immunoSEQ multiplex PCR, lists solely in-frame clones and lacks some. The table for this sample gives 140,000 to 150,000 clones. The study's findings and limits: The study dropped some indistinguishable V segments, TRBV6-2 and TRBV6-3 among them. Researchers reported in a later analysis that common viral pathogens appeared linked to several top clusters. The productive fraction for most TCR beta V segments was about 87% or about 30% in an earlier analysis.

The receptor was isolated from a male donor in good health and CMV-seronegative. The chain combines TRBV29-1 with TRBJ1-5, with TRBD1 matching 9 bases. The sample consisted of PBMCs. This CDR3 reads CSVIPGTGRNQPQHF. The CDR3 DNA sequence: TGCAGCGTTATCCCCGGGACAGGGAGGAATCAGCCCCAGCATTTT.